In its sample, the clone carrying this T cell receptor beta chain was seen once. Clones were read by immunoSEQ multiplex PCR, and TCRdb kept only the in-frame ones, dropping some. The profile covers around 72,000 clones, with 91% appearing a single time and roughly 0.7% taken by the ten largest. CDR3 length: 14 amino acids. V dropped 7 bases and J dropped 0 bases, with 10 bases sitting between them. Germline values: CDR1 LNHDA, CDR2 SQIVND (reference sequence). The data originate from a study of T cell changes during pregnancy in multiple sclerosis. This chain links TRBV19 with TRBJ1-5; D is undetermined. The receptor's source is a female donor in good health, enrolled as a control in a pregnancy study. Here the sequenced sample was peripheral blood, taken in the third trimester of pregnancy. In nucleotides, the CDR3 is TGTGCCAGTAAGCCCGGTGGTAGCAATCAGCCCCAGCATTTT. Amino acid sequence: CASKPGGSNQPQHF.